This T cell receptor beta chain was captured by sequencing in a study of blood T cell repertoires in COVID-19. Study in general: Sources were T cells, B-cell-depleted T cells, or PBMCs; the material itself was cDNA or gDNA.

Clones were sequenced by immunoSEQ multiplex PCR, and TCRdb holds only the in-frame ones, with some missing. This table has about 70,000 clones, 91% appearing once. This clonotype was sampled from a human donor in a cohort sampled during active COVID-19. Sequencing used peripheral blood.

The CDR3 sequence is CASSAPGTGDYGYTF. Written as DNA, the CDR3 is TGTGCCAGCAGCGCCCCCGGGACAGGAGACTATGGCTACACCTTC. The chain couples TRBV9 to TRBJ1-2; TRBD1 agrees at 8 bases. CDR3 length equals 15 residues. The V gene's germline CDR1 is SGDLS and CDR2 YYNGEE. The V gene end was trimmed by 3 bases and the J gene end by 3 bases; junction bases not matched to a gene: 7.